Shown below are 25 T cell receptor beta chains from a single sample sequenced in a study of CD8+CD57+ T cells in acquired aplastic anemia. Genomic DNA, the template, was used for profiling of the TCR beta VDJ and CDR3. Via MiXCR, TCRdb re-called the reads, giving one row per CDR3 protein. This table holds about 420,000 distinct CDR3 sequences, just under 70% found once. Material: sorted CD4+, CD8+, or CD8+CD57+ T cells (not recorded which) from PBMCs. These receptors were obtained from a human donor in good health, serving as a control.

This clonotype was detected ten times or more. The chain is built from TRBV19 and TRBJ1-2, with D maybe TRBD1 (6 bases). CDR1 and CDR2 from the germline V gene are LNHDA and SQIVND (reference sequence). Trimming shortened V by 10 bases and J by 8 bases, and 20 bases separated the two germline ends. The CDR3 covers 13 residues. The chain's CDR3 is CATARGFGGGYTF. Here the CDR3 DNA reads TGTGCCACCGCGAGGGGGTTTGGGGGCGGCTACACCTTC.

For this clonotype: At one of its ends the junction is not consistent with the germline gene, which may arise from a read error. The rearrangement uses TRBV7-8 and TRBJ1-5; no firm D call. This CDR3 is 14 amino acids long. The germline gives CDR1 SGHVS, CDR2 FQNEAQ. The CDR3 DNA reads TGTGCCAGCAGCTTACAGGACCTAAGCAGGCCCCAGCCTTTT. The encoded protein is CASSLQDLSRPQPF. Combining the CDR3 with reference TRBV7-8 and TRBJ1-5 gives the whole variable domain GAGVSQSPRYKVAKRGQDVALRCDPISGHVSLFWYQQALGQGPEFLTYFQNEAQLDKSGLPSDRFFAERPEGSVSTLKIQRTQQEDSAVYLCASSLQDLSRPQPFGDGTRLSIL.

Remarks on this clonotype: A much larger clone differs by one base, so this may be a read error. The rearrangement joins TRBV6-1 to TRBJ2-1; the D gene could be TRBD1 or TRBD2 (5 bases each). Germline lookup yields CDR1 MNHNS and CDR2 SASEGT. V gave up 10 bases and J gave up 5 bases, with 12 bases separating them. The CDR3 covers 12 residues. The CDR3 loop reads CATGLGHNEQFF. In DNA, the CDR3 is TGTGCCACAGGACTGGGACACAATGAGCAGTTCTTC.

This clonotype was seen many times. The V call is TRBV5-6, the J call TRBJ1-2; D unresolved. Germline V gene sequence: CDR1 SGHDT, CDR2 YYEEEE. Deletions cut 1 base from V and 7 bases from J, with 14 bases between. This CDR3 comprises 14 residues. In nucleotides, the CDR3 is TGTGCCAGCAGCTTGCGGACGGGGATCGTTGGCTACACCTTC. Its protein is CASSLRTGIVGYTF.

Comment on this clonotype: A much larger clone lies a single base off, so this may be a read error. V is TRBV19 and J is TRBJ1-4, with TRBD1 matching 8 bases. The CDR3 covers 15 residues. CDR1 is LNHDA and CDR2 is SQIVND in the germline V gene (reference sequence). V trimming: 2 bases; J trimming: 6 bases; junction bases outside the gene matches: 5. The CDR3 DNA reads TGTGCCAGTAGTATAAAGTCGGGACAGGATGAAAAACTGTTTTTT. This sequence encodes CASSIKSGQDEKLFF.

The sample holds many counts of this clonotype. This sequence joins TRBV6-5 and TRBJ1-5, with a weak D call TRBD1 (5 bases). Germline values: CDR1 MNHEY, CDR2 SVGAGI. Trimming removed 10 bases from V and 3 bases from J, with 19 bases in between. The CDR3 spans 15 residues. CDR3 coding DNA: TGTGCCACCAGCAGGGCCACAGGTTTCAATCAGCCCCAGCATTTT. It translates to CATSRATGFNQPQHF.

There are many counts of this clonotype. V and J are TRBV20-1 and TRBJ1-3; D ambiguous. V was cut by 0 bases and J by 4 bases, with 4 bases left in between. The CDR3 is made up of 12 amino acids. Germline loops: CDR1 DFQATT, CDR2 SNEGSKA (reference sequence). This CDR3 reads CSARENGNTIYF. The CDR3 DNA is TGCAGTGCTAGAGAGAACGGAAACACCATATATTTT.

This clonotype has a handful of counts. The rearrangement uses TRBV29-1 and TRBJ2-7, with D possibly being TRBD1 (5 bases). Looked up from germline, CDR1 is SQVTM and CDR2 is ANQGSEA. The CDR3 is 15 amino acids. The germline V and J ends were trimmed by 6 bases and 7 bases, with 25 bases remaining between them. DNA for the CDR3: TGCAGCGTAGGCCCCAAGGGGTCTCTCCGAGTAGAGCAGTACTTC. Amino acids: CSVGPKGSLRVEQYF.

The chain links TRBV24-1 to TRBJ1-1; D gene unclear. This CDR3 spans 13 amino acids. The V and J ends lost 8 bases and 1 base respectively, with 10 bases between them. Germline CDR1 reads KGHDR; CDR2 reads SFDVKD. CDR3 sequence reads: CATKAEQNTEAFF. CDR3 in DNA: TGTGCCACCAAGGCTGAACAGAACACTGAAGCTTTCTTT.

This chain uses TRBV3-1 with TRBJ2-3, with 9 bases matching TRBD2. After removal of 0 bases from V and 2 bases from J, the junction contained 6 bases not matched to a gene. Germline lookup yields CDR1 LGHDT and CDR2 YNNKEL (reference sequence). The CDR3 sequence is 17 residues long. The CDR3 spells CASSQDLAGGVTDTQYF. The CDR3 region has the DNA TGTGCCAGCAGCCAAGATTTGGCGGGGGGGGTCACAGATACGCAGTATTTT.

The chain joins TRBV5-6 to TRBJ2-1; tentatively, D is TRBD1 (5 bases). Germline V gives CDR1 SGHDT, CDR2 YYEEEE. The CDR3 is 15 residues long. Trimming removed 0 bases from V and 4 bases from J, with 11 bases in between. The CDR3 loop reads CASSLEGREYNEQFF. CDR3 sequence (DNA): TGTGCCAGCAGCTTGGAGGGGCGTGAATACAATGAGCAGTTCTTC.

Concerning this clonotype itself: One end of the junction does not line up with germline, which may come from a read error. J is TRBJ1-1 and V is TRBV24-1; D is ambiguous. Germline loops: CDR1 KGHDR, CDR2 SFDVKD. The CDR3 spans 14 residues. This chain's CDR3 is CASSIGLSGPPELF. CDR3 in DNA: TGTGCCAGTAGTATAGGGTTGTCGGGTCCGCCCGAGCTTTTT.

With regard to this clonotype: No conserved phenylalanine or tryptophan is present at the end of the CDR3, so a read error is the likely explanation. No DNA is shown, since the ends of the CDR3 on it are uncertain; the CDR3 is the one TCRdb lists. CDR3 protein: CASSLNRTGAQPQ. The J gene is TRBJ1-1, the V gene TRBV7-9; the table's D call of TRBD1 was not tested on the DNA. Germline loops: CDR1 SEHNR, CDR2 FQNEAQ (reference sequence). 13 amino acids form the CDR3, both terminal residues included.

Comment on this clonotype: No conserved phenylalanine or tryptophan ends this CDR3, so it is likely a read error. Because the CDR3's place on the DNA is in doubt, the DNA is left out and the CDR3 is given as listed by TCRdb. This sequence joins TRBV7-9 and TRBJ1-1; TRBD1 is taken as the D call from the table, unchecked against the DNA. The CDR3 contains 12 residues when both ends are counted. Germline CDR1 SEHNR, CDR2 FQNEAQ (reference sequence). CDR3 protein: CASSVGGAKTVV.

Worth noting for this clonotype: No conserved phenylalanine or tryptophan is present at the end of the CDR3, so a read error is the likely explanation. Because the CDR3's place on the DNA is in doubt, the DNA is left out and the CDR3 is given as listed by TCRdb. This rearrangement joins TRBV24-1 to TRBJ1-5. Germline V gives CDR1 KGHDR, CDR2 SFDVKD. Counting both end residues, the CDR3 totals 15 amino acids. The CDR3 loop is CASSINRIDNQSQQL.

This clonotype was detected once. V and J are TRBV24-1 and TRBJ2-1; 8 nucleotides line up with TRBD2. The junction had 20 bases not matched to a gene; V was cut back by 7 bases and J by 10 bases. The CDR3 is 17 amino acids. Germline V gives CDR1 KGHDR, CDR2 SFDVKD. DNA of the CDR3: TGTGCCACCAGCAGAGATTCTTTTCGGGGGGGCCAGACGGAGCAGTTCTTC. This gives the protein CATSRDSFRGGQTEQFF.

The V and J genes are TRBV19 and TRBJ1-1; D perhaps matches TRBD1 (5 bases). The CDR3 loop spans 13 amino acids. CDR1 LNHDA and CDR2 SQIVND come from the germline V gene (reference sequence). Trimming pared 7 bases from V and 3 bases from J, leaving 12 bases between. In nucleotides, the CDR3 is TGTGCCAGTATCGGGACTAACGACACTGAAGCTTTCTTT. It specifies CASIGTNDTEAFF.

Concerning this clonotype itself: One end of the junction is discordant with germline, which a read error may explain. This chain joins TRBV7-2 and TRBJ2-3; 9 nucleotides line up with TRBD2. This CDR3 has 14 amino acids. Germline CDR1 is SGHTA and CDR2 is FQGNSA. The CDR3 bases are TGTGCCAGCAGTCCCTGCGGGGGGGCAGGGATTCCGCCCTTT. Translated: CASSPCGGAGIPPF. The variable domain in full, completed from reference TRBV7-2 and TRBJ2-3, reads GAGVSQSPSNKVTEKGKDVELRCDPISGHTALYWYRQSLGQGLEFLIYFQGNSAPDKSGLPSDRFSAERTGGSVSTLTIQRTQQEDSAVYLCASSPCGGAGIPPFGPGTRLTVL.

This clonotype was counted at least ten times. The chain carries TRBV9 and TRBJ2-3; 9 bases match TRBD2. The CDR3 is made up of 15 amino acids. Unmatched junction bases numbered 8, after V lost 1 base and J lost 8 bases. Germline CDR1 SGDLS, CDR2 YYNGEE. The CDR3 coding sequence is TGTGCCAGCAGCGTATTGGCGGGGGGGCCTGGTACGCAGTATTTT. This encodes CASSVLAGGPGTQYF.

V gene TRBV7-9 combines with J gene TRBJ2-2; D is undetermined. The V gene lost 0 bases and the J gene lost 7 bases, with 9 bases spanning the gap. There are 14 residues in the CDR3. Germline V gene data show CDR1 as SEHNR and CDR2 as FQNEAQ (reference sequence). CDR3 protein: CASSLAGLGGELFF. The CDR3 nucleotides are TGTGCCAGCAGCTTAGCTGGATTGGGCGGGGAGCTGTTTTTT.

In its sample, this clonotype was seen a few times. The J gene is TRBJ1-2, the V gene TRBV10-2, with D unresolved. Deletions cut 2 bases from V and 8 bases from J, with 12 bases between. Germline V gives CDR1 WSHSY, CDR2 SAAADI. This CDR3 comprises 13 residues. The CDR3 nucleotides are TGCGCCAGCAGTGAGACCGGGATGATAGGCTACACCTTC. It codes for CASSETGMIGYTF.

About this clonotype: The final CDR3 position lacks the conserved phenylalanine or tryptophan, pointing to a likely read error. It is unclear where the CDR3 begins or ends on the DNA, so no DNA is shown, and the CDR3 is as TCRdb lists it. The genes are TRBV7-3 and TRBJ2-5; the table's D call of TRBD1 was not tested on the DNA. Germline-derived CDR1 and CDR2 are SGHTA and FQGTGA. A total of 13 residues make up the CDR3, ends included. The CDR3 protein is CASSLGAGAKHDQ.

The chain employs TRBV10-3 and TRBJ2-7; 8 bases are shared with TRBD1. J was trimmed by 4 bases and V by 5 bases; bases with no gene match: 7. There are 14 residues in the CDR3. Germline V CDR1 and CDR2: ENHRY, SYGVKD. DNA of the CDR3: TGTGCCATCAGTCCAACGGACAGGGTGTACGAGCAGTACTTC. This codes for CAISPTDRVYEQYF.

In nucleotides, the CDR3 is TGTGCCAGCAGCTTGTCCCGACTAGTCTACGAGCAGTACTTC. It encodes CASSLSRLVYEQYF. The V gene is TRBV11-2, the J gene TRBJ2-7, with a weak D call TRBD2 (6 bases). V was pared by 3 bases and J by 3 bases, with 12 bases between. CDR3 size: 14 residues. Germline V lookup: CDR1 SGHAT, CDR2 FQNNGV.

This clonotype was detected ten times or more. J is TRBJ1-1 and V is TRBV19, with 7 bases lining up with TRBD1. Germline CDR1 is LNHDA and CDR2 is SQIVND (reference sequence). This CDR3 region has 13 residues. After removal of 5 bases from V and 11 bases from J, the junction contained 11 bases not matched to a gene. CDR3: CASSPRDRALAFF. The CDR3, as DNA: TGTGCCAGTAGTCCTCGGGACAGAGCGTTGGCTTTCTTT.